The clone carrying this T cell receptor delta chain is deemed medium-sized. This sample was taken from a study of gamma-delta T cells after stem cell transplantation. J gave up 2 bases and V 2 bases, and 10 bases lay outside the gene matches. Germline V gene sequence: CDR1 GEAIGNYY, CDR2 EKD. The length of the CDR3 is 16 residues. TCRdb reanalysed the RT-PCR reads with CATT. The sample records approximately 2,200 delta-chain clones, less than 8% being singletons. The origin of this receptor is a human donor. It is not recorded whose cells these are; they may come from a transplant donor. The chain combines TRDV2 with TRDJ1, with 7 bases that match TRDD3. Sequencing used gamma-delta T cells. CDR3 region: CACDRLGAPRTDKLIF. CDR3 coding DNA: TGTGCCTGTGACAGGCTGGGGGCACCGCGGACCGATAAACTCATCTTT.